This TCR beta chain appears in the sequencing data of a study of T-cell reconstitution after alpha-beta-depleted transplantation in children. This clonotype was recorded a few times. Its antigen is currently unknown. As it was prepared, the TCRbeta library received unique molecular identifiers. MiXCR, applied by TCRdb to the PCR reads, yields one record per CDR3 protein. The sample lists a few hundred thousand distinct CDR3 sequences, about 45% occurring once. General study points: By about two months after transplant, alpha-beta T cells reportedly arose from several hundred graft clones that had expanded. Once a year had passed after transplant, T-cell counts and diversity came mostly from newly produced T cells.

The receptor's source is a girl aged 2-15 years with aplastic anemia, due to receive a stem cell transplant. The starting material was PBMCs, obtained before TCRalphabeta/CD19-depleted stem cell transplant.

Here the CDR3 DNA reads TGTGCCAGCAGCCCGAGCGGGAGGGCCTCCGGGGAGCTGTTTTTT. The encoded protein is CASSPSGRASGELFF. The gene calls are TRBV6-1 and TRBJ2-2; 10 nucleotides line up with TRBD2. V gave up 6 bases and J gave up 6 bases; unmatched junction bases: 7. CDR3 size: 15 residues. CDR1 MNHNS and CDR2 SASEGT come from the germline V gene.